The clone carrying this T cell receptor (beta chain) has only a few counts. Its antigen is not identified. This entry comes from a study of T cell repertoires in cytomegalovirus infection. Study-level information: Matching HLA type and CMV infection were both indicated by public TCR beta signatures.

TCRdb recomputed calls from the reads with MiXCR, one row per CDR3 protein. The data show 250,000 to 300,000 distinct CDR3 sequences, roughly 13% seen once. Points from the study as a whole: Public TCR beta family frequency separated CMV-and-HLA carriers, including in an independent cohort. Ex vivo, HLA-C-restricted CMV-specific TCR beta clonotypes prevailed over the rest of the response.

Sequencing was done on a sample of PBMCs. The sequence came from a human donor in good health (CMV status not recorded). Some clones in this sample may be carry-over from other donors' samples.

CDR3 amino acids: CASSLDRTDTIYF. CDR3 nucleotide sequence: TGTGCCAGCAGCTTAGACAGGACGGACACCATATATTTT. The rearrangement joins TRBV7-2 to TRBJ1-3, with D maybe TRBD1 (5 bases). Trimming took off 1 base at V and 8 bases at J, with 9 bases between the two ends. From germline, CDR1 is SGHTA and CDR2 FQGNSA. The CDR3 totals 13 residues.